This T cell receptor beta chain came from a study of breast tumors, draining lymph nodes, adjacent tissues. This clonotype has a count of ten or more. TCRdb independently ran MiXCR on the multiplex PCR reads; one entry per CDR3 protein. The sample contains over 100,000 distinct CDR3 sequences, about 22% of which appear only once. CDR1 and CDR2 (germline): LNHDA, SQIVND (reference sequence). The CDR3 spans 12 residues. The V end lost 6 bases, the J end lost 2 bases, and 7 bases lay between the germline ends. The lymph nodes were axillary draining lymph nodes from breast cancer patients. Sequencing was done on a sample of axillary lymph node tissue. The TCR comes from a female donor with breast cancer. Some clones in this sample may be carry-over from other donors' samples. The chain has TRBV19 and TRBJ1-2; D ambiguous. This CDR3 reads CASRSGNYGYTF. The CDR3 DNA follows: TGTGCCAGTAGGTCGGGGAACTATGGCTACACCTTC.